Listed below are T cell receptor beta chains from one sample, sequenced in a study of blood T cell repertoires in COVID-19. Sequenced by immunoSEQ multiplex PCR; TCRdb stores in-frame clones only, minus some. The profile shows tens of thousands of clones, approximately 80% of them singletons. Sequencing was performed on peripheral blood. The receptor source for this set is a human donor in a cohort sampled during active COVID-19. Each CDR3 is given with its conserved first and last residue. A D gene is named only where the DNA matches it firmly. Only some rows state a clone size, as once, few, many or a class for expanded clones.

j_call,v_call,d_call,clone_size,cdr3_aa,cdr3_nt
TRBJ1-5,TRBV10-3,NA,few,CANSFGGNQPQHF,TGTGCCAACTCTTTCGGGGGCAATCAGCCCCAGCATTTT
TRBJ1-1,TRBV28,TRBD1,NA,CASTRRDSLNTEAFF,TGTGCCAGCACCCGTCGGGACAGCCTGAACACTGAAGCTTTCTTT
TRBJ2-7,TRBV6-2/TRBV6-3,NA,NA,CASSQNYEQYF,TGTGCCAGCAGTCAAAACTACGAGCAGTACTTC
TRBJ1-4,TRBV28,NA,NA,CAVRTTYNEKLFF,TGTGCCGTACGCACCACATATAATGAAAAACTGTTTTTT
TRBJ2-3,TRBV6-6,NA,once,CASSLRDTQYF,TGTGCCAGCAGCCTCCGGGATACGCAGTATTTT
TRBJ1-5,TRBV19,NA,NA,CASSTGQSSNQPQHF,TGTGCCAGTAGTACCGGACAGAGTAGCAATCAGCCCCAGCATTTT
TRBJ2-3,TRBV15,NA,NA,CATSPGLPSTDTQYF,TGTGCCACCAGCCCAGGTTTACCTAGCACAGATACGCAGTATTTT
TRBJ2-1,TRBV4-2,NA,NA,CASSQDTRSSYNEQFF,TGTGCCAGCAGCCAAGATACCCGGAGCTCCTACAATGAGCAGTTCTTC
TRBJ2-1,TRBV5-1,TRBD2,few,CASSFLAGGKGDNEQFF,TGCGCCAGCAGCTTCTTAGCGGGAGGTAAAGGGGACAATGAGCAGTTCTTC
TRBJ2-7,TRBV18,TRBD1,NA,CASSPQGQYNEQYF,TGTGCCAGCTCACCGCAGGGACAGTATAACGAGCAGTACTTC
TRBJ2-1,TRBV6-6,NA,few,CASRGAGSYNEQFF,TGTGCCAGCCGCGGGGCGGGGTCCTACAATGAGCAGTTCTTC
TRBJ2-7,TRBV18,NA,NA,CASSPIKGAYEQYF,TGTGCCAGCTCACCTATAAAGGGGGCCTACGAGCAGTACTTC
TRBJ1-4,TRBV3-1/TRBV3-2,TRBD1,few,CASSQLAGGEKLFF,TGTGCCAGCAGCCAATTGGCAGGGGGGGAAAAACTGTTTTTT
TRBJ1-4,TRBV28,NA,NA,CASAAPGFNEKLFF,TGTGCCAGCGCGGCCCCGGGGTTCAATGAAAAACTGTTTTTT
TRBJ1-2,TRBV27,NA,NA,CASSSHAGDRYGYTF,TGTGCCAGCAGTTCCCATGCAGGGGACCGCTATGGCTACACCTTC
TRBJ2-7,TRBV7-8,TRBD2,NA,CATNLAEGNTYEQYF,TGTGCCACCAACCTAGCGGAGGGCAACACCTACGAGCAGTACTTC
TRBJ1-6,TRBV30,NA,NA,CAWSVQAPLHF,TGTGCCTGGAGTGTACAGGCGCCCCTCCACTTT
TRBJ2-4,TRBV24-1,TRBD1,once,CATSDPDRGAKNIQYF,TGTGCCACCAGTGACCCCGACAGGGGTGCCAAAAACATTCAGTACTTC
TRBJ1-1,TRBV18,NA,NA,CASSPPRQLTEAFF,TGTGCCAGCTCACCACCGAGGCAGCTCACTGAAGCTTTCTTT
TRBJ2-7,TRBV3-1/TRBV3-2,NA,once,CASSQGDEQYF,TGTGCCAGCAGCCAGGGAGACGAGCAGTACTTC
TRBJ1-2,TRBV15,NA,NA,CATSRVNRANYGYTF,TGTGCCACCAGCAGAGTAAACAGGGCCAACTATGGCTACACCTTC
TRBJ2-1,TRBV30,TRBD2,NA,CAWSVWTSGISNNEQFF,TGTGCCTGGAGTGTTTGGACTAGCGGGATATCCAACAATGAGCAGTTCTTC
TRBJ1-2,TRBV5-6,TRBD1,NA,CASSLWDRNTYGYTF,TGTGCCAGCAGCTTGTGGGACAGAAACACATATGGCTACACCTTC
TRBJ1-1,TRBV29-1,NA,NA,CSVEKAAAFF,TGCAGCGTTGAGAAGGCAGCGGCTTTCTTT
TRBJ2-7,TRBV6-6,TRBD1,NA,CASSPTGYEQYF,TGTGCCAGCAGTCCGACAGGGTACGAGCAGTACTTC
TRBJ2-5,TRBV19,TRBD2,once,CASSTLAGVETQYF,TGTGCCAGTAGTACCTTAGCGGGAGTAGAGACCCAGTACTTC
TRBJ1-5,TRBV13,NA,NA,CASSPLGDSNQPQHF,TGTGCCAGCAGCCCCCTGGGCGATAGCAATCAGCCCCAGCATTTT
TRBJ1-1,TRBV19,TRBD1,NA,CASSIDRTGRFGEAFF,TGTGCCAGTAGTATAGACCGGACAGGGAGATTTGGTGAAGCTTTCTTT
TRBJ2-1,TRBV4-3,NA,NA,CASSQGSGYNEQFF,TGCGCCAGCAGCCAGGGGAGCGGCTACAATGAGCAGTTCTTC